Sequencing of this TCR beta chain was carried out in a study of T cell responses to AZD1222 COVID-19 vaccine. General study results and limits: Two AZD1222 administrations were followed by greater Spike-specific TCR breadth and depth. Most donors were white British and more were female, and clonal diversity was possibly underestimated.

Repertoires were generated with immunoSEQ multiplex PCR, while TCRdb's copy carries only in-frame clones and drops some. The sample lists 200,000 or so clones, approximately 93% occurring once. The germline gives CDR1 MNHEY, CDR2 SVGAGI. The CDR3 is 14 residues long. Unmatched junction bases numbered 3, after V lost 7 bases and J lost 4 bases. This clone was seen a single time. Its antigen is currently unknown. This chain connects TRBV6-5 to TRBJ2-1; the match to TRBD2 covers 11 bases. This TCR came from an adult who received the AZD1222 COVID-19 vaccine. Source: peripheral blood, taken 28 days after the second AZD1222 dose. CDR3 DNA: TGTGCCAGCATTATAGCGGGGGGGTACAATGAGCAGTTCTTC. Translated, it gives CASIIAGGYNEQFF.